The clone carrying this TCR beta chain was observed a few times. Method: immunoSEQ multiplex PCR; TCRdb's copy keeps in-frame clones and lacks some. This sample has more than 15,000 clones, with roughly 70% found just once. This specimen comes from a study of OX40 agonist ivuxolimab in advanced cancers. Trimming shortened V by 1 base and J by 0 bases, and 6 bases separated the two germline ends. Germline V gene lookup returns CDR1 MGHRA and CDR2 YSYEKL. The CDR3 contains 14 residues. The chain recombines TRBV4-1 with TRBJ1-1; D is undetermined. The sequence came from an adult with an advanced solid tumor such as melanoma, head and neck, liver or kidney cancer. Specimen: CD4+ or CD8+ T cells sorted from blood, collected in a trial of the OX40 agonist ivuxolimab. The CDR3 DNA reads TGCGCCAGCAGCCAAGGGGGAGTGAACACTGAAGCTTTCTTT. Amino acid sequence: CASSQGGVNTEAFF.